Listed below are T cell receptor beta chains from one sample, sequenced in a study of CD8 T cells in ankylosing spondylitis. TCRdb used MiXCR to reprocess the 5' RACE reads, holding one entry per CDR3 protein. The profile covers 230,000 or so distinct CDR3 sequences, with 15% to 20% appearing a single time and around a third taken by the ten largest. Material: blood, either unsorted or a sorted T cell fraction (not recorded which). These receptors were collected from a male donor with ankylosing spondylitis or in good health (not recorded which). CDR3s include the opening cysteine and the closing phenylalanine or tryptophan. Clone sizes are given selectively: once, few, many, or a class where the clone is expanded.

.	TRBV12-3/TRBV12-4	TRBJ2-6	CASSLWGAGANVLTF
.	TRBV12-3/TRBV12-4	TRBJ2-1	CASTARASYNEQFF
.	TRBV5-1	TRBJ2-1	CASSPPGLGNYNEQFF
few	TRBV4-1	TRBJ2-7	CASSQDRREGYEQYF
few	TRBV12-3/TRBV12-4	TRBJ1-1	CASGTGNTEAFF
many	TRBV27	TRBJ2-7	CASSHGQGYEQYF
few	TRBV7-6	TRBJ2-1	CASSLESGSFYNEQFF
.	TRBV4-2	TRBJ2-7	CASSHAGLSYEQYF
.	TRBV2	TRBJ2-1	CVQGGSYNEQFF
.	TRBV9	TRBJ2-7	CASSGGDSMNSEQYF
.	TRBV4-1	TRBJ1-2	CASSQTGTGGYGYTF
.	TRBV4-1	TRBJ2-7	CASSQDQDEQYF
few	TRBV4-3	TRBJ2-7	CASSSGTGTSDEQYF
many	TRBV5-5	TRBJ2-7	CASSLATKGSYEQYF
.	TRBV27	TRBJ2-7	CASSQTGGSYEQYF
few	TRBV5-1	TRBJ2-3	CASSLDSGLGDTQYF
many	TRBV29-1	TRBJ2-1	CSVGYVDEQFF
few	TRBV12-3/TRBV12-4	TRBJ2-5	CASSGGLAGETQYF
few	TRBV27	TRBJ2-1	CASSVGTSGRNEQFF
many	TRBV15	TRBJ2-7	CATSRDTGGASYEQYF
many	TRBV12-3/TRBV12-4	TRBJ2-7	CASSSPWDEQYF
few	TRBV6-4	TRBJ2-2	CASSDAPGLATGELFF
few	TRBV21-1	TRBJ2-2	CASSTPPGPRGTGELFF
.	TRBV12-5	TRBJ2-1	CASGLDPLAGNYNEQFF
.	TRBV12-3/TRBV12-4	TRBJ2-1	CTSTDPGLAVFREQFF
.	TRBV12-3/TRBV12-4	TRBJ2-1	CASSLRDYHNEQFF
many	TRBV15	TRBJ2-5	CATSRDPYLRDNQETQYF
few	TRBV7-9	TRBJ1-2	CASSFLGEVDYGYTF
.	TRBV12-3/TRBV12-4	TRBJ2-7	CASSIQEAYEQYF
.	TRBV29-1	TRBJ2-1	CSVAGLAPNEQFF
few	TRBV4-3	TRBJ2-3	CASSLSSGRGFPLTDTQYF
.	TRBV19	TRBJ2-1	CASSMGSAGAGDYNEQFF
.	TRBV6-2/TRBV6-3	TRBJ1-1	CASSYGVALKNTEAFF
few	TRBV29-1	TRBJ2-7	CSVEGDRGNLGGEQYF
few	TRBV12-3/TRBV12-4	TRBJ2-7	CASSRDSPIDPQYF
many	TRBV24-1	TRBJ2-2	CATSGAGDTGELFF
many	TRBV4-1	TRBJ2-1	CASENIIGVGNEQFF
many	TRBV29-1	TRBJ2-1	CSAENPPGGSYNEQFF
few	TRBV12-3/TRBV12-4	TRBJ2-5	CASSLLLQETQYF
few	TRBV29-1	TRBJ2-7	CSVTASDYEEQYF
.	TRBV12-3/TRBV12-4	TRBJ2-1	CASSEPRLAGFLQFF
few	TRBV12-3/TRBV12-4	TRBJ2-1	CASSWDHEQFF
.	TRBV11-1	TRBJ2-3	CASSFLAGGPKAKDTQYF
.	TRBV29-1	TRBJ2-5	CSVFGLRDGQETQYF
.	TRBV29-1	TRBJ2-1	CSVEPVQLQTSGSSYNEQFF
few	TRBV19	TRBJ2-7	CASRGPGQGAVYEQYF
few	TRBV20-1	TRBJ2-3	CSARPYSGTDTQYF
few	TRBV20-1	TRBJ2-7	CSAQTSGSSYEQYF
.	TRBV11-2	TRBJ1-1	CASSFDRGEAFF
.	TRBV9	TRBJ2-1	CASSASGTPIYNEQFF
many	TRBV7-6	TRBJ2-5	CASSPGTGDQETQYF